This passage covers 10 T cell receptor beta chains from one sample sequenced in a study of shared clonotypes between healthy human individuals. Sequencing was performed with immunoSEQ multiplex PCR; in TCRdb, only in-frame clones are kept and a portion is missing. The table shows 450,000 to 650,000 clones, with roughly four fifths occurring only once. The sequenced sample was PBMCs. The receptors were gathered from a woman between 40 and 55 years old in good health. Some clones in this sample may be carry-over from other donors' samples.

V gene TRBV7-8 combines with J gene TRBJ1-1; D gene ambiguous. This CDR3 has 14 residues. Germline values: CDR1 SGHVS, CDR2 FQNEAQ. The V gene lost 2 bases and the J gene lost 1 base, with 8 bases spanning the gap. The CDR3 region has the DNA TGTGCCAGCAGCTTAACGACACCGAACACTGAAGCTTTCTTT. Translation: CASSLTTPNTEAFF.

This CDR3 reads CASSYRQGSSREQYF. CDR3 bases: TGTGCCAGCAGTTACAGGCAGGGTAGTTCGAGAGAGCAGTACTTC. The chain uses TRBV6-5 and TRBJ2-7, with D possibly TRBD1 on 5 matching bases. This CDR3 is built from 15 residues. V lost 2 bases and J 7 bases, leaving 18 bases between the germline ends. Germline V gives CDR1 MNHEY, CDR2 SVGAGI.

CDR3: CASSPGQGYEQYF. In DNA form, the CDR3 reads TGTGCCAGCAGCCCGGGACAGGGTTATGAGCAGTACTTC. The V call is TRBV27, the J call TRBJ2-7, with 9 positions matching TRBD1. Per the germline V gene, CDR1 is MNHEY and CDR2 is SMNVEV (reference sequence). V was clipped by 6 bases and J by 7 bases; unmatched bases: 7. The CDR3 spans 13 residues.

The rearrangement joins TRBV29-1 to TRBJ2-3, with unresolved D. Looked up from germline, CDR1 is SQVTM and CDR2 is ANQGSEA. Trimming cost V 4 bases and J 8 bases, with 7 bases left between them. This CDR3 is 10 amino acids long. CDR3 in DNA: TGCAGCGTTGTTGAGGTTACGCAGTATTTT. Its translation: CSVVEVTQYF.

There are a few counts of this clone. The chain recombines TRBV10-3 with TRBJ1-5; D is undetermined. There are 14 residues in the CDR3. The ends were cut back, 3 bases at V and 1 base at J, with 7 bases in the middle. Germline V CDR1 and CDR2: ENHRY, SYGVKD. The DNA of the CDR3 is TGTGCCATCAGTGAAGACATGAGCAATCAGCCCCAGCATTTT. Its protein product is CAISEDMSNQPQHF.

The gene calls are TRBV7-3 and TRBJ2-3; D is unclear. CDR1 and CDR2 (germline): SGHTA, FQGTGA. Trimming stripped 2 bases from V and 7 bases from J, with 13 bases between. The CDR3 loop spans 14 amino acids. The CDR3 DNA sequence: TGTGCCAGCAGCTTAGATGATTACTCGAATACGCAGTATTTT. Translation: CASSLDDYSNTQYF.

This clone was recorded once. This chain connects TRBV9 to TRBJ2-7; D is possibly TRBD1 (5 bases). This CDR3 contains 14 residues. V was shortened by 0 bases and J by 2 bases, with 9 bases between the two germline ends. Germline assignment: CDR1 SGDLS and CDR2 YYNGEE. The CDR3 sequence: CASSVEMGPYEQYF. The DNA for the CDR3 is TGTGCCAGCAGCGTAGAAATGGGGCCCTACGAGCAGTACTTC.

The chain employs TRBV19 and TRBJ2-2, with D uncertain. The CDR3 contains 13 residues. Between the trimmed V and J ends, which lost 6 bases and 6 bases, there was a span of 11 bases. Germline CDR1 LNHDA, CDR2 SQIVND (reference sequence). This chain's CDR3 is CASSQTMPGELFF. CDR3 nucleotides: TGTGCCAGTAGCCAGACAATGCCCGGGGAGCTGTTTTTT.

V gene TRBV5-1 combines with J gene TRBJ2-7; possible D gene TRBD2, 6 bases. This CDR3 has 14 residues. The V gene's germline CDR1 is SGHRS and CDR2 YFSETQ. V was clipped by 4 bases and J by 7 bases, with 18 bases between them. This CDR3 is CASSLSPGLDEQYF. The DNA of the CDR3 is TGCGCCAGCAGCCTATCGCCGGGACTCGATGAGCAGTACTTC.

The V call is TRBV30, the J call TRBJ2-5, with D tentatively TRBD2 (6 bases). V lost 2 bases and J lost 5, with 27 bases in between. The CDR3 consists of 18 residues. Germline CDR1 is GTSNPN and CDR2 is SVGIG (reference sequence). The CDR3 protein is CAWSKGWVRGGIRETQYF. The CDR3 coding sequence is TGTGCCTGGAGTAAAGGTTGGGTTCGGGGCGGGATCAGGGAGACCCAGTACTTC.